The sequence of this T cell receptor beta chain was determined in a study of T cells in Graves' hyperthyroidism and ophthalmopathy. The CDR3 is made up of 15 amino acids. With 5 bases clipped from V and 2 bases from J, the junction kept 8 bases outside the gene matches. Germline CDR1 is MDHEN and CDR2 is SYDVKM. Preceding any ophthalmopathy symptoms, the blood sample dates from first hyperthyroidism diagnosis. Amplified regions were TCR beta CDR3 sequences from RNA transcripts. First-round RT-PCR targeting the TCR CDR3 was performed with the HTBI primer set. TCRdb re-derived calls from the multiplex PCR reads in MiXCR, one entry per CDR3 protein. The profile covers fewer than 300,000 distinct CDR3 sequences, with around a quarter appearing a single time and around 30% taken by the ten largest. This clonotype was seen many times.

The material sequenced was blood. The TCR originated in a man aged 40-55 years with Graves' hyperthyroidism that later progressed to Graves' ophthalmopathy. The genes are TRBV28 and TRBJ2-5; the match to TRBD1 covers 7 bases. CDR3 nucleotides: TGTGCCAGCAGTCCCCAGGGACAGACGCAAGAGACCCAGTACTTC. Its translation: CASSPQGQTQETQYF.